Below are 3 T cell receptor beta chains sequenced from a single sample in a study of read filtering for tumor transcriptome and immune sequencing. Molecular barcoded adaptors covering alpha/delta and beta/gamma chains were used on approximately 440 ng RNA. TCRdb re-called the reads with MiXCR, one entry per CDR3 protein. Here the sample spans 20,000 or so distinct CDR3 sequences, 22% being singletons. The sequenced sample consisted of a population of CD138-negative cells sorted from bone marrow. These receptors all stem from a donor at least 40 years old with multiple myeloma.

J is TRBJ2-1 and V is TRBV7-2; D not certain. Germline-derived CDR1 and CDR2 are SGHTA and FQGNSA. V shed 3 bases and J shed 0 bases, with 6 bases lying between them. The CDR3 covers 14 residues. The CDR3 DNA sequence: TGTGCCAGCAGCTTTACCAGCTCCTACAATGAGCAGTTCTTC. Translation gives CASSFTSSYNEQFF. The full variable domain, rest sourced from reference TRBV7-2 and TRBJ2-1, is GAGVSQSPSNKVTEKGKDVELRCDPISGHTALYWYRQSLGQGLEFLIYFQGNSAPDKSGLPSDRFSAERTGGSVSTLTIQRTQQEDSAVYLCASSFTSSYNEQFFGPGTRLTVL.

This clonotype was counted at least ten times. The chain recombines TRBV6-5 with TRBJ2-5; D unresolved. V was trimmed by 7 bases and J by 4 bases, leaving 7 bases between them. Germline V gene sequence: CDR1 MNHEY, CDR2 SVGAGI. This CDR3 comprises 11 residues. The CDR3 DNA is TGTGCCAGCAATTTTGGAGAGACCCAGTACTTC. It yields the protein CASNFGETQYF.

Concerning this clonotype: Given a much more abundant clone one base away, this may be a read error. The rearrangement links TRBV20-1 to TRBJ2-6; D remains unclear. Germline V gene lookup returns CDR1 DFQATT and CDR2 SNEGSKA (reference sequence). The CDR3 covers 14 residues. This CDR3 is CGAVADSGANVLTF. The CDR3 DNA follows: TGCGGTGCCGTGGCTGACTCTGGGGCCAACGTCCTGACTTTC.